This is a list of T cell receptor beta chains from one sample in a study of cytomegalovirus exposure and HLA in healthy donors. Here immunoSEQ multiplex PCR was the method, and the copy in TCRdb shows in-frame clones only, minus some. The sample shows about 75,000 clones, around four fifths of them seen only once. Sequenced: PBMCs. These receptors all stem from a man aged 25-45 years in good health and CMV-seronegative. CDR3s include the opening cysteine and the closing phenylalanine or tryptophan. Fields, in order: clone size, D gene, V gene, J gene, CDR3 DNA, CDR3 protein. D genes are given only for firm matches. Size tells how often a clone was seen (once, few, many) or the class of an expanded clone, and some rows leave it out.

>.|.|TRBV6-5|TRBJ2-2
TGTGCCAGCAGTTACCAAAACACCGGGGAGCTGTTTTTT
CASSYQNTGELFF
>.|.|TRBV2|TRBJ2-3
TGTGCCAGCAGTCTTACAGGACTACTCACAGATACGCAGTATTTT
CASSLTGLLTDTQYF
>.|.|TRBV11-3|TRBJ2-1
TGTGCCAGCAGCACTCATCATGGACAGAAGTACAATGAGCAGTTCTTC
CASSTHHGQKYNEQFF
>.|.|TRBV27|TRBJ2-4
TGTGCCAGCAGTTTATCGATCAGCGGCATTCAGTACTTC
CASSLSISGIQYF
>few|.|TRBV19|TRBJ1-5
TGTGCCAGTAGTATCGGGGGGGACCAGCCCCAGCATTTT
CASSIGGDQPQHF
>.|TRBD2|TRBV4-1|TRBJ2-5
TGCGCCAGCAGCGGAGTACCGGGACTAGCGGAGGAGACCCAGTACTTC
CASSGVPGLAEETQYF
>.|.|TRBV29-1|TRBJ1-5
TGCAGCGTTTCTCTCTCCGACAGGTATTTTTTTAATAGCAATCAGCCCCAGCATTTT
CSVSLSDRYFFNSNQPQHF
>.|TRBD2|TRBV11-3|TRBJ2-3
TGTGCCAGCAGCTCCCCCTTTGGACGGGAGGGCACAGATACGCAGTATTTT
CASSSPFGREGTDTQYF
>.|.|TRBV4-2|TRBJ1-3
TGTGCCAGCAGCCCCGTTACCGCCGGCTCTGGAAACACCATATATTTT
CASSPVTAGSGNTIYF
>once|TRBD1|TRBV19|TRBJ1-1
TGTGCCAGTAGTGCCAGACAGGGGCTGAGTAGCACTGAAGCTTTCTTT
CASSARQGLSSTEAFF
>.|.|TRBV4-1|TRBJ2-2
TGCGCCAGCAGCCAGGGTCAGGGGCCCACCGGGGAGCTGTTTTTT
CASSQGQGPTGELFF
>.|.|TRBV11-1|TRBJ2-2
TGTGCCAGCAGCAAGGGGCAGGGAGGCGGGGAGCTGTTTTTT
CASSKGQGGGELFF
>.|.|TRBV5-1|TRBJ1-2
TGCGCCAGCAGCTTGGAGGGGGTGGAAGGCTATGGCTACACCTTC
CASSLEGVEGYGYTF
>.|TRBD2|TRBV5-1|TRBJ2-3
TGCGCCAGCAGCTTCCAGCGGGGTGATACGCAGTATTTT
CASSFQRGDTQYF
>.|.|TRBV13|TRBJ1-1
TGTGCCAGCAGCGCCAATACGGACACTGAAGCTTTCTTT
CASSANTDTEAFF
>.|.|TRBV7-9|TRBJ2-1
TGTGCCAGCAGCTTAGGGCAGGGAAACAATGAGCAGTTCTTC
CASSLGQGNNEQFF
>.|.|TRBV6-5|TRBJ1-2
TGTGCCTCAACTGGGGGGACCTATGGCTACACCTTC
CASTGGTYGYTF
>.|TRBD1|TRBV5-1|TRBJ2-3
TGCGCCAGCAGCTTAGACAGGGCGCGCACAGATACGCAGTATTTT
CASSLDRARTDTQYF
>.|TRBD2|TRBV6-1|TRBJ2-1
TGTGCCAGCAGTGCTAATAGCGGGAGTAACCATGAGCAGTTCTTC
CASSANSGSNHEQFF
>medium-sized|.|TRBV19|TRBJ2-2
TGTGCCAGTAGTAAAACAGCGAACACCGGGGAGCTGTTTTTT
CASSKTANTGELFF
>.|.|TRBV5-1|TRBJ2-5
TGCGCCAGCAGCCCCGCCGTGAGGAAAGAGACCCAGTACTTC
CASSPAVRKETQYF
>.|TRBD2|TRBV9|TRBJ2-7
TGTGCCAGCAGCCGAACCGAGAATCGCGGGGGGACCTACGAGCAGTACTTC
CASSRTENRGGTYEQYF
>.|TRBD1|TRBV4-1|TRBJ2-7
TGCGCCAGCAGCCAAGGCCCGAAGGGACAGAGAGGAGGCGAGCAGTACTTC
CASSQGPKGQRGGEQYF
>.|.|TRBV30|TRBJ2-2
TGTGCCTGGACTCCTCCAGGGCTAATGAACACCGGGGAGCTGTTTTTT
CAWTPPGLMNTGELFF
>.|.|TRBV19|TRBJ2-7
TGTGCCAGTAGCCAGATCCGGGAGACCTACGAGCAGTACTTC
CASSQIRETYEQYF
>.|.|TRBV7-9|TRBJ2-5
TGTGCCAGCAGCACCTCGGAAGAGACCCAGTACTTC
CASSTSEETQYF
>.|TRBD1|TRBV10-3|TRBJ2-7
TGTGCCATCAGTGAGCAGGACAGGGGACCACACTACGAGCAGTACTTC
CAISEQDRGPHYEQYF
>many|TRBD1|TRBV9|TRBJ2-1
TGTGCCAGCGACGGGACAGGGAGCTACAATGAGCAGTTCTTC
CASDGTGSYNEQFF
>few|.|TRBV13|TRBJ2-7
TGTGCCAGCAGCCGATCAACTTCGGTAGTTAGCTCCTACGAGCAGTACTTC
CASSRSTSVVSSYEQYF
>.|.|TRBV2|TRBJ1-2
TGTGCCAGCAGTGAAACCAGGGGCAACTATGGCTACACCTTC
CASSETRGNYGYTF
>.|.|TRBV7-2|TRBJ2-1
TGTGCCAGCAGCTTAGGCCCGGGGAGGTATGAGCAGTTCTTC
CASSLGPGRYEQFF
>.|.|TRBV5-1|TRBJ1-1
TGCGCCAGCAGCTTGAGGGAGTTGAACACTGAAGCTTTCTTT
CASSLRELNTEAFF
>.|TRBD1|TRBV9|TRBJ1-2
TGTGCCAGCAGCCCCTCGACAGGGGACTATGGCTACACCTTC
CASSPSTGDYGYTF
>once|TRBD1|TRBV7-6|TRBJ1-4
TGTGCCAGCAGCGTGGGACAGGGCAATGAAAAACTGTTTTTT
CASSVGQGNEKLFF
>.|.|TRBV6-6|TRBJ2-7
TGTGCCAGCAGCTCTACCTACGAGCAGTACTTC
CASSSTYEQYF
>many|TRBD1|TRBV2|TRBJ1-4
TGTGCCAGCAGCGGGACAGGCGAAAAACTGTTTTTT
CASSGTGEKLFF
>.|TRBD1|TRBV2|TRBJ2-3
TGTGCCAGCAGCGGGCAGGGGGATGTAGATACGCAGTATTTT
CASSGQGDVDTQYF
>.|TRBD2|TRBV19|TRBJ2-5
TGTGCCAGTAGCGTTACCATAGCGGGGGGGGACCAGACCCAGTACTTC
CASSVTIAGGDQTQYF
>.|.|TRBV30|TRBJ1-6
TGTGCCTGGAGTGTATCCGGGGGGGCCTTGGATTCACCCCTCCACTTT
CAWSVSGGALDSPLHF
>.|TRBD1|TRBV6-5|TRBJ1-2
TGTGCCAGCAGACGGACAGGGGGATATGGCTACACCTTC
CASRRTGGYGYTF
>.|.|TRBV19|TRBJ2-7
TGTGCCAGTAGTATAGGACAGCGCGGCGCTTACGAGCAGTACTTC
CASSIGQRGAYEQYF
>.|.|TRBV5-1|TRBJ2-5
TGCGCCAGCACTACCGGACAGCACCAAGAGACCCAGTACTTC
CASTTGQHQETQYF
>.|TRBD1|TRBV18|TRBJ2-5
TGTGCCAGCTCACACAAAAGCCCGGGACAGAGAGAAGAGACCCAGTACTTC
CASSHKSPGQREETQYF
>.|TRBD1|TRBV5-1|TRBJ2-1
TGCGCCAGCAGCCTCGGGACAGAGGACAATGAGCAGTTCTTC
CASSLGTEDNEQFF
>.|.|TRBV4-1|TRBJ2-3
TGCGCCAGCAGCCGGAGGACAGCAGATACGCAGTATTTT
CASSRRTADTQYF
>once|TRBD1|TRBV9|TRBJ1-2
TGTGCCAGCAGCGTAGCTACAGGTGACAGGGGACACTATGGCTACACCTTC
CASSVATGDRGHYGYTF
>.|TRBD2|TRBV4-2|TRBJ2-3
TGTGCCAGCAGGGGGAAGGGGACTAGCGGGCCGCTCGGCACAGATACGCAGTATTTT
CASRGKGTSGPLGTDTQYF
>.|.|TRBV30|TRBJ1-5
TGTGCCTGGAGTGCTTCCTCCAGTTATAGCAATCAGCCCCAGCATTTT
CAWSASSSYSNQPQHF
>.|.|TRBV14|TRBJ1-6
TGTGCCAGCAGCCAAGCTTCTAGCAGATATAATTCACCCCTCCACTTT
CASSQASSRYNSPLHF
>.|.|TRBV28|TRBJ2-1
TGTGCCAGCCGCTACCAGCCGGACTACAACTCCTACAATGAGCAGTTCTTC
CASRYQPDYNSYNEQFF
>.|TRBD2|TRBV7-2|TRBJ2-1
TGTGCCAGCAGCGCCGCTAGCGGGAGTTACAATGAGCAGTTCTTC
CASSAASGSYNEQFF
>.|TRBD2|TRBV25-1|TRBJ2-1
TGTGCCAGCAGTGAGACTAGCGGGATGGGGTATGAGCAGTTCTTC
CASSETSGMGYEQFF
>.|.|TRBV5-3|TRBJ2-6
TGTGCCAGAAAAAGACAGGAGAGCTCTGGGGCCAACGTCCTGACTTTC
CARKRQESSGANVLTF
>.|TRBD1|TRBV7-9|TRBJ2-1
TGTGCCAGCAGCTCCGACAGGGACCGAAATGAGCAGTTCTTC
CASSSDRDRNEQFF